This is a list of T cell receptor beta chains from one sample in a study of regulatory T cells in long-lasting Graves disease. TCRdb redid the calling of the multiplex PCR reads with MiXCR, one entry per CDR3 protein. The top ten hold 18% of the sample, which has some 330,000 distinct CDR3 sequences, 12% seen once. The same specimen was also included in a second study, on T cells in Graves' hyperthyroidism and ophthalmopathy.

This specimen consisted of peripheral blood mononuclear cells (PBMCs), obtained at new diagnosis, from a patient treated with antithyroid drugs. The receptors come from a woman under 30 with Graves disease. Each CDR3 is given with its conserved first and last residue. A D gene is named only where the DNA matches it firmly. Clone sizes are given selectively: once, few, many, or a class where the clone is expanded.

J gene | V gene | clone size | D gene | CDR3 DNA | CDR3 protein
TRBJ2-7 | TRBV20-1 | many | TRBD1 | TGCAGTGCCCGGACAGGATTCTCCTACGAGCAGTACTTC | CSARTGFSYEQYF
TRBJ2-3 | TRBV2 | many | . | TGTGCCAGCAGTGAAGAGGCGGTGGATACGCAGTATTTT | CASSEEAVDTQYF
TRBJ2-5 | TRBV6-1 | many | TRBD2 | TGTGCCAGCAGTAGGCAACTAGCGGGGGGGCGGGAGACCCAGTACTTC | CASSRQLAGGRETQYF
TRBJ1-2 | TRBV5-1 | many | . | TGCGCCAGCAGCTCCCAGGGGATGTACTATGGCTACACCTTC | CASSSQGMYYGYTF
TRBJ1-6 | TRBV7-2 | many | TRBD1 | TGTGCCAGCAGCTTAGGGACAGGGGATTATTCACCCCTCCACTTT | CASSLGTGDYSPLHF
TRBJ1-3 | TRBV30 | many | . | TGTGCCTGGAGTCCGGCAACTGGAAACACCATATATTTT | CAWSPATGNTIYF
TRBJ1-2 | TRBV6-1 | many | TRBD1 | TGTGCCAGCAGTCCGGGACAGGGAAGGGATGGCTACACCTTC | CASSPGQGRDGYTF
TRBJ2-1 | TRBV7-2 | many | . | TGTGCCAGCAGCTTATGGATTGGCGAGCAGTTCTTC | CASSLWIGEQFF
TRBJ2-7 | TRBV12-3/TRBV12-4 | many | . | TGTGCCAGCAGCGCAGGGATCATTGGGACATACGAGCAGTACTTC | CASSAGIIGTYEQYF
TRBJ1-5 | TRBV10-1 | few | . | TGCGCCATTTTCCCTCAGCCCCAGCATTTT | CAIFPQPQHF
TRBJ2-3 | TRBV7-8 | many | . | TGTGCCAGCAGCTTAGAGGGGGGTCTAGATACGCAGTATTTT | CASSLEGGLDTQYF
TRBJ1-6 | TRBV12-3/TRBV12-4 | . | TRBD1 | TGTGCCAGCAGAGGGACAGGGGGTTTTTCACCCCTCCACTTT | CASRGTGGFSPLHF
TRBJ1-1 | TRBV27 | few | . | TGTGCCAGCAGTGACCGAGGGTCGGTGAACACTGGAGCTTTCTTT | CASSDRGSVNTGAFF
TRBJ2-6 | TRBV5-1 | many | . | TGCGCCAGCAGGACAGCCGTAAATGGGGCCAACGTCCTGACTTTC | CASRTAVNGANVLTF
TRBJ2-7 | TRBV10-3 | . | . | TGTGCCATCAGTGAGTCCCCCGATACCTACGAGCAGTACTTC | CAISESPDTYEQYF
TRBJ1-2 | TRBV6-1 | many | . | TGTGCCAGCTGGGATGGGGCAGTGGGTAACTATGGCTACACCTTC | CASWDGAVGNYGYTF
TRBJ2-1 | TRBV7-3 | few | . | TGTGCCAGCGGAACTAGGGGTGAGCAGTTCTTC | CASGTRGEQFF
TRBJ1-1 | TRBV29-1 | many | TRBD1 | TGCAGCGTCCGGGTGGGGGACAGTAGCAGAAGTTTTGAAGCTTTCTTT | CSVRVGDSSRSFEAFF
TRBJ2-1 | TRBV18 | many | TRBD2 | TGTGCCAGCTCACCCTATAGCGGGAGCTCCTACAATGAGCAGTTCTTC | CASSPYSGSSYNEQFF
TRBJ2-3 | TRBV7-9 | many | . | TGTGCCAGCAGCTTTAGTCCTAGCACAGATACGCAGTATTTT | CASSFSPSTDTQYF
TRBJ2-6 | TRBV6-5 | few | . | TGTGCCAGCAGTTACAGACAGGCTGGTTGGTCGATGTCTGGGGCCAACGTCCTGACTTTC | CASSYRQAGWSMSGANVLTF
TRBJ2-1 | TRBV7-9 | many | . | TGTGCCAGCAGCAAAATTACAGGGTCATCCTACAATGAGCAGTTCTTC | CASSKITGSSYNEQFF
TRBJ2-3 | TRBV5-1 | few | TRBD2 | TGCGCCAGCAGCTTTTATGGAAAGGGGACTAGCGGGAGAATCAGCACAGATACGCAGTATTTT | CASSFYGKGTSGRISTDTQYF
TRBJ2-2 | TRBV6-1 | many | TRBD2 | TGTGCCAGCACTCCAGCCAAGCGGGAGGCCCCGGGGACCGGGGAGCTGTTTTTT | CASTPAKREAPGTGELFF
TRBJ2-7 | TRBV29-1 | many | . | TGCAGCGTTGTGGGCAGCTCCTACGAGCAGTACTTC | CSVVGSSYEQYF
TRBJ2-7 | TRBV6-5 | . | . | TGTGCCAGCAGTTACTCGAGTCTCACCACCTACGAGCAGTACTTC | CASSYSSLTTYEQYF
TRBJ2-3 | TRBV20-1 | . | TRBD2 | TGCAGTGCTGGGGGACTAGCGGGAGGGCCCGCTGGAGATACGCAGTATTTT | CSAGGLAGGPAGDTQYF
TRBJ2-3 | TRBV15 | many | . | TGTGCCACCAGCAGACTCCTAGCGGATACGCAGTATTTT | CATSRLLADTQYF
TRBJ1-1 | TRBV7-2 | many | . | TGTGCCAGCAGCTTAGTAAAAATAACTGCCAACACTGAAGCTTTCTTT | CASSLVKITANTEAFF
TRBJ1-5 | TRBV20-1 | many | . | TGCAGTGCTAGAGGCCAGACCAATCAGCCCCAGCATTTT | CSARGQTNQPQHF
TRBJ2-3 | TRBV2 | . | TRBD2 | TGTGCCAGCAGGACGAGACTAGCGGGGCGCACAGATACGCAGTATTTT | CASRTRLAGRTDTQYF
TRBJ2-2 | TRBV5-5 | many | . | TGTGCCAGCAGCCCCTGGTCGGGCACCGGGGAGCTGTTTTTT | CASSPWSGTGELFF
TRBJ1-1 | TRBV6-5 | many | . | TGTGCCAGCAGTTACGGGGGCCAAGGGAACACTGAAGCTTTCTTT | CASSYGGQGNTEAFF
TRBJ1-2 | TRBV19 | . | . | TGTGCCAGTAGTATTTCCAGACAGGAGTTCTATGGCTACACCTTC | CASSISRQEFYGYTF
TRBJ2-1 | TRBV6-1 | . | TRBD2 | TGTGCCAGCAAAGCAGCGGGAATTGCGAAGATCAATGAGCAGTTCTTC | CASKAAGIAKINEQFF
TRBJ1-2 | TRBV18 | few | . | TGTGCCAGCTCACCACCGTTGGGGGCCAACTATGGCTACACCTTC | CASSPPLGANYGYTF
TRBJ1-5 | TRBV28 | many | . | TGTGCCAGTTGGGACGGGCGCGGGTTGAATCAGCCCCAGCATTTT | CASWDGRGLNQPQHF
TRBJ1-1 | TRBV20-1 | many | . | TGCAGTGCTACGGCACTGGGGGACACTGAAGCTTTCTTT | CSATALGDTEAFF
TRBJ2-3 | TRBV4-3 | many | . | TGCGCCAGCAGCCAAGATTCCGGCTACAGTAGATATTTT | CASSQDSGYSRYF
TRBJ1-3 | TRBV12-3/TRBV12-4 | many | TRBD1 | TGTGCCAGCAGTACTCCGATTAACAGGGGGGTATATGGAAACACCATATATTTT | CASSTPINRGVYGNTIYF
TRBJ1-1 | TRBV11-2 | many | . | TGTGCCAGCAGCTTAGTAGCGTCGGAGAACACTGAAGCTTTCTTT | CASSLVASENTEAFF
TRBJ2-4 | TRBV20-1 | many | TRBD1 | TGCAGTGCTTACGACAGGGATGAAAACATTCAGTACTTC | CSAYDRDENIQYF
TRBJ2-5 | TRBV28 | . | . | TGTGCCAGCAGTGCGGCGGGATTCCGTGGGGAGACCCAGTACTTC | CASSAAGFRGETQYF
TRBJ2-2 | TRBV7-2 | many | . | TGTGCCAGCAGTCTCGGACTACCATCTCGGTTGGGCGGGGAGCTGTTTTTT | CASSLGLPSRLGGELFF
TRBJ2-3 | TRBV4-3 | . | TRBD1 | TGCGCCAGCAGCCAAGACCAGGGGACAGATACAGATACGCAGTATTTT | CASSQDQGTDTDTQYF
TRBJ1-5 | TRBV6-2/TRBV6-3 | few | . | TGTGCCAGCAGTGCTATGAAATCTCAGCCCCAGCATTTT | CASSAMKSQPQHF